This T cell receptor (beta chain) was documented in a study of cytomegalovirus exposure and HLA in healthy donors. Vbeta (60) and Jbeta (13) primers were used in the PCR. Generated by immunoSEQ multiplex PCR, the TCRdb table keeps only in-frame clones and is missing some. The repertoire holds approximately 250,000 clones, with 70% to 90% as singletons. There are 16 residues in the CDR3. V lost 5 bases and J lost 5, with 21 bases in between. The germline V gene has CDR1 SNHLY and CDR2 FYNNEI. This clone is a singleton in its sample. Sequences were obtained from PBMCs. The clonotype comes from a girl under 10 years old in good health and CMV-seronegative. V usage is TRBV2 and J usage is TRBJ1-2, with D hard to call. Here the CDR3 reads CASSPPSPKAAYGYTF. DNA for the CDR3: TGTGCCAGCAGTCCTCCTTCACCCAAAGCGGCTTATGGCTACACCTTC.